This T cell receptor beta chain comes out of a study of blood T cells in healthy people across ages. General study points: No conclusive comparison of naive versus antigen-experienced cells was possible with unsorted PBMCs. More naive CD4+ cells and higher diversity marked long-lived donors relative to aged donors.

CDR1 DFQATT and CDR2 SNEGSKA come from the germline V gene (reference sequence). CDR3 size: 16 residues. Trimming at V came to 6 bases and at J to 5 bases, leaving 17 bases not matched to a gene. Primed by a sample-barcoded 5' primer and a J-beta primer mix, a second PCR proceeded for about 7 to 11 cycles. Every cDNA molecule carried a tag from a template-switch adaptor bearing 12 random nucleotides. TCRdb used MiXCR to reprocess the 5' RACE reads, holding one entry per CDR3 protein. The sample lists about 670,000 distinct CDR3 sequences, about 50% occurring once. On this clonotype itself: Its target is not known.

Sample donors were healthy Caucasian individuals that came from Russia, aged about 6 to 95. The receptor's source is a woman at least 80 years old in good health. Sequenced input: blood. The chain couples TRBV20-1 to TRBJ1-2, with 8 bases aligning to TRBD1. The chain's CDR3 is CSAPTRDRWRDYGYTF. Written as DNA, the CDR3 is TGCAGTGCCCCTACCCGGGACAGGTGGAGGGATTATGGCTACACCTTC.